This entry lists 17 T cell receptor beta chains sequenced from one sample in a study of shared clonotypes between healthy human individuals. Method: immunoSEQ multiplex PCR; TCRdb's copy keeps in-frame clones and lacks some. Found here are approximately 2,000,000 clones, around 92% of them singletons; the top ten hold about 0.36%. The source material was naive CD4+ T cells from PBMCs. The sample's subset: CD45RA+ positively selected. These receptors were collected from a man between 18 and 35 years old in good health. Some clones in this sample may be carry-over from other donors' samples.

Comments on this clone: The sample carries other DNA sequences with the same CDR3. This chain uses TRBV5-1 with TRBJ1-1, with D perhaps matching TRBD1 (5 bases). This CDR3 has 14 residues. Trimming shortened V by 0 bases and J by 1 base, and 7 bases separated the two germline ends. The germline V gene encodes CDR1 SGHRS and CDR2 YFSETQ. The CDR3 region is CASSLAGENTEAFF. Here the CDR3 DNA reads TGCGCCAGCAGCTTGGCGGGGGAGAACACTGAAGCTTTCTTT.

J is TRBJ1-4 and V is TRBV18; 8 bases line up with TRBD1. The CDR3 contains 15 residues. The J segment lost 5 bases and the V segment lost 4 bases, leaving 6 bases of the junction unmatched. Looked up from germline, CDR1 is KGHSH and CDR2 is LQKENI. DNA for the CDR3: TGTGCCAGCTCACAGTCGACAGGGGCGAATGAAAAACTGTTTTTT. This translates into CASSQSTGANEKLFF.

V gene TRBV5-1 combines with J gene TRBJ1-1; perhaps TRBD1 as D (6 bases). Per germline, CDR1 SGHRS and CDR2 YFSETQ. The length of the CDR3 is 16 residues. V lost 10 bases and J 4 bases, leaving 26 bases between the germline ends. The CDR3 is CASKLSGQSVSTEAFF. CDR3 sequence (DNA): TGCGCCTCCAAGCTCAGCGGACAGAGTGTGAGCACTGAAGCTTTCTTT.

The chain is built from TRBV5-1 and TRBJ2-7, with D unclear. Trimming removed 2 bases at V and 6 bases at J, with 15 bases between. This CDR3 comprises 14 residues. The germline CDR1 and CDR2 sequences are SGHRS and YFSETQ. The CDR3, as DNA: TGCGCCAGCAGCTTAGGCGACTTGGTCCCCGAGCAGTACTTC. As protein: CASSLGDLVPEQYF.

The chain links TRBV5-1 to TRBJ2-1; a possible D gene is TRBD1 (5 bases). Germline CDR1 SGHRS, CDR2 YFSETQ. Trimming removed 6 bases at V and 2 bases at J, with 15 bases between. This CDR3 is built from 15 residues. CDR3 coding DNA: TGCGCCAGCATTTTAAGTAGGGGAACCTACAATGAGCAGTTCTTC. This translates into CASILSRGTYNEQFF.

The V gene is TRBV28, the J gene TRBJ2-7; the match to TRBD2 covers 8 bases. Unmatched junction bases numbered 10, after V lost 7 bases and J lost 2 bases. Germline V CDR1 and CDR2: MDHEN, SYDVKM. The CDR3 covers 15 residues. CDR3 region: CASIPGGSVAYEQYF. DNA of the CDR3: TGTGCCAGCATCCCGGGGGGGAGTGTCGCCTACGAGCAGTACTTC.

This clone was detected once. The chain recombines TRBV2 with TRBJ2-2; D is perhaps TRBD1 (6 bases). The CDR3 runs to 15 residues. From germline, CDR1 is SNHLY and CDR2 FYNNEI. Trimming cost V 4 bases and J 6 bases, with 15 bases left between them. The CDR3: CASSASEGGSGELFF. CDR3 coding DNA: TGTGCCAGCAGTGCATCCGAAGGGGGATCCGGGGAGCTGTTTTTT. Full variable domain (outside the CDR3, taken from reference TRBV2 and TRBJ2-2): EPEVTQTPSHQVTQMGQEVILRCVPISNHLYFYWYRQILGQKVEFLVSFYNNEISEKSEIFDDQFSVERPDGSNFTLKIRSTKLEDSAMYFCASSASEGGSGELFFGEGSRLTVL.

This clone was observed once. The genes are TRBV5-1 and TRBJ2-3, with D perhaps TRBD1 or TRBD2 (6 bases each). Germline CDR1 and CDR2: SGHRS and YFSETQ. CDR3 length: 16 residues. V was cut by 3 bases and J by 4 bases, with 18 bases left in between. The CDR3 DNA is TGCGCCAGCAGCTGGGGGGCCAGCGTGGGACCAGATACGCAGTATTTT. It encodes CASSWGASVGPDTQYF.

The rearrangement uses TRBV15 and TRBJ2-5; no firm D call. The V and J ends lost 1 base and 5 bases respectively, with 8 bases between them. The CDR3 length is 13 residues. Per the germline V gene, CDR1 is LNHNV and CDR2 is YYDKDF (reference sequence). CDR3 amino acids: CATSRVASETQYF. CDR3 in DNA: TGTGCCACCAGCAGAGTTGCTTCCGAGACCCAGTACTTC.

This sequence joins TRBV7-8 and TRBJ2-2; 11 nucleotides align to TRBD1. The CDR3 runs to 16 residues. CDR1 and CDR2 (germline): SGHVS, FQNEAQ. The J segment lost 7 bases and the V segment lost 2 bases, leaving 6 bases of the junction unmatched. CDR3 bases: TGTGCCAGCAGCTTAAGGACAGGGGGCGCGGGCGGGGAGCTGTTTTTT. Its protein product is CASSLRTGGAGGELFF. Drawing the rest from reference TRBV7-8 and TRBJ2-2, the complete variable domain is GAGVSQSPRYKVAKRGQDVALRCDPISGHVSLFWYQQALGQGPEFLTYFQNEAQLDKSGLPSDRFFAERPEGSVSTLKIQRTQQEDSAVYLCASSLRTGGAGGELFFGEGSRLTVL.

The chain uses TRBV7-2 and TRBJ1-1; D call uncertain. The V gene lost 5 bases and the J gene lost 5 bases, with 12 bases spanning the gap. CDR1 is SGHTA, CDR2 FQGNSA, per germline. The CDR3 is 13 residues long. The CDR3 sequence is CASSPRPRTEAFF. The CDR3 DNA is TGTGCCAGCAGCCCTAGGCCCCGGACTGAAGCTTTCTTT.

The chain carries TRBV7-9 and TRBJ2-5; the D gene is possibly TRBD1 (7 bases). CDR1 SEHNR and CDR2 FQNEAQ come from the germline V gene (reference sequence). V dropped 5 bases and J dropped 2 bases, with 15 bases sitting between them. CDR3 size: 15 residues. In DNA, the CDR3 is TGTGCCAGCAGCCCTCAGGGGGGATTTCAAGAGACCCAGTACTTC. This codes for CASSPQGGFQETQYF.

Note on this clone: Distinct nucleotide sequences in the sample also encode this CDR3. The chain joins TRBV5-1 to TRBJ1-1; D ambiguous. With 4 bases removed from V and 2 bases from J, the gap between germline ends came to 9 bases. This CDR3 has 13 residues. Germline CDR1 reads SGHRS; CDR2 reads YFSETQ. The CDR3 DNA reads as TGCGCCAGCAGCCCAGGACCCAACACTGAAGCTTTCTTT. Amino acids: CASSPGPNTEAFF.

V gene TRBV9 combines with J gene TRBJ1-5; 8 bases fit TRBD1. J was trimmed by 8 bases and V by 3 bases; bases with no gene match: 7. Germline loops: CDR1 SGDLS, CDR2 YYNGEE. The CDR3 covers 14 residues. CDR3 bases: TGTGCCAGCAGCGCTGGACAGGGACGTGAGCCCCAGCATTTT. Translated, it gives CASSAGQGREPQHF.

J is TRBJ2-3 and V is TRBV2; 10 bases match TRBD2. The CDR3 contains 15 residues. CDR1 SNHLY and CDR2 FYNNEI come from the germline V gene. The V and J ends lost 4 bases and 4 bases, in that order; junction bases with no gene match: 5. The CDR3 sequence is CASSVASGRPDTQYF. CDR3 in DNA: TGTGCCAGCAGTGTGGCTAGCGGGAGACCAGATACGCAGTATTTT.

In nucleotides, the CDR3 is TGTGCCAGCAGAGAAAGACTAGCGGGGGCCGGGGAGCTGTTTTTT. It specifies CASRERLAGAGELFF. This sequence joins TRBV6-6 and TRBJ2-2, with 12 positions matching TRBD2. The CDR3 extends over 15 amino acids. Germline values: CDR1 MNHNY, CDR2 SVGAGI (reference sequence). V was pared by 6 bases and J by 6 bases, with 5 bases of the junction left unmatched.

The chain links TRBV9 to TRBJ2-4, with 10 positions matching TRBD1. The CDR3 loop spans 19 amino acids. Germline CDR1 SGDLS, CDR2 YYNGEE. J was trimmed by 2 bases and V by 3 bases; bases with no gene match: 14. The CDR3 region has the DNA TGTGCCAGCAGCGGCACCGGGACAGGGGCGGATGGGACCAAAAACATTCAGTACTTC. It yields the protein CASSGTGTGADGTKNIQYF.